Only a few counts were recorded for the clone carrying this TCR beta chain. Its antigen is still unknown. PCR was performed a second time for about 7 to 11 cycles using a sample-barcoded 5' primer and a J-beta primer mix. TCRdb re-derived calls from the 5' RACE reads in MiXCR, one entry per CDR3 protein. In the table there are fewer than 950,000 distinct CDR3 sequences, about 36% of which are singletons. V was shortened by 2 bases and J by 3 bases, with 13 bases between the two germline ends. The CDR3 extends over 16 amino acids. PBMCs were isolated at a quantity of at least 7 million per sample. Per sample, extraction of total RNA gave at least 6 micrograms in every case. The data were taken from a study of blood T cells in healthy people across ages. Study-level results: For the donors, CMV status was unknown and possibly confounded expanded clonotype changes.

The chain joins TRBV12-3 or TRBV12-4 to TRBJ1-4; tentative D call: TRBD1 (6 bases). This clonotype was obtained from a man between 18 and 29 years old in good health. Sequenced input: blood. CDR3 nucleotides: TGTGCCAGCAGTTTATCCCAGGGGTGGTCTAATGAAAAACTGTTTTTT. Protein product: CASSLSQGWSNEKLFF.